This TCR beta chain was sequenced in a study of cytomegalovirus exposure and HLA in healthy donors. The assay was immunoSEQ multiplex PCR, and TCRdb's table has in-frame clones only and misses some. The sample carries 160,000 or so clones, about four fifths recorded once. Regarding the study as a whole: As confirmed in vitro, a few CMV-associated chains were specific for CMV antigens. Many donors carried some public TCRs, although rarity characterized most TCR sequences. High specificity and sensitivity for cytomegalovirus status were reported for the classifier.

A remark on this clone: Its antigen is as yet unknown.

Germline V lookup: CDR1 MDHEN, CDR2 SYDVKM. The CDR3 runs to 15 residues. V lost 8 bases and J lost 2; bases outside the gene matches: 8. This TCR was recovered from a young man in good health and CMV-seropositive. The V gene is TRBV28, the J gene TRBJ2-2, with 7 bases matching TRBD1. The sequenced material came from PBMCs. This CDR3 is CASAWGTVNTGELFF. DNA for the CDR3: TGTGCCAGCGCCTGGGGGACAGTTAACACCGGGGAGCTGTTTTTT.